The 15 T cell receptor beta chains below all came from one sample that was sequenced in a study of siplizumab effects on memory and regulatory T cells. Libraries were prepared by immunoSEQ multiplex PCR; TCRdb keeps only in-frame clonotypes and omits some of them. Seen here are about 110,000 clones, about 91% observed once, and the top ten hold roughly 0.75%. The source material was Tregs sorted from blood. The receptor source for this set is a human donor in good health.

The table lists this clone with a count of one. The chain employs TRBV10-3 and TRBJ1-3; no firm D call. CDR3 size: 12 residues. V gave up 0 bases and J gave up 4 bases, with 1 base separating them. The germline CDR1 and CDR2 sequences are ENHRY and SYGVKD. CDR3 in amino acids: CAISESGNTIYF. CDR3 coding DNA: TGTGCCATCAGTGAGTCGGGAAACACCATATATTTT.

This sequence joins TRBV6-5 and TRBJ1-5; no definite D call. The germline V gene encodes CDR1 MNHEY and CDR2 SVGAGI. The CDR3 loop spans 12 amino acids. With 7 bases removed from V and 3 bases from J, the gap between germline ends came to 7 bases. CDR3 nucleotides: TGTGCCAGCAAGGCCCCCAATCAGCCCCAGCATTTT. Translating gives CASKAPNQPQHF.

The chain recombines TRBV5-4 with TRBJ1-3; 9 bases map to TRBD1. This CDR3 spans 15 amino acids. Germline assignment: CDR1 SGHNT and CDR2 YYREEE (reference sequence). V gave up 4 bases and J gave up 4 bases; unmatched junction bases: 6. CDR3 protein: CASSEGQGQGNTIYF. CDR3 DNA sequence: TGTGCCAGCAGCGAGGGACAGGGCCAAGGAAACACCATATATTTT.

This sequence joins TRBV9 and TRBJ2-3; D tentatively fits TRBD1 or TRBD2 (5 bases each). Trimming shortened V by 0 bases and J by 1 base, and 9 bases separated the two germline ends. The CDR3 covers 15 residues. Germline V gives CDR1 SGDLS, CDR2 YYNGEE. The CDR3 reads CASSVEGRRTDTQYF. The CDR3, as DNA: TGTGCCAGCAGCGTAGAGGGACGACGCACAGATACGCAGTATTTT.

This clone was seen just once. The chain recombines TRBV15 with TRBJ1-5; maybe TRBD1 (5 bases). The CDR3 is made up of 13 amino acids. Trimming left V 9 bases short and J 6 bases short, with 15 bases between. In germline, CDR1 is LNHNV, CDR2 YYDKDF (reference sequence). CDR3 bases: TGTGCCACTACGGGGGGAGTGGGTCAGCCCCAGCATTTT. Translating it yields CATTGGVGQPQHF. The full variable domain, completed using reference TRBV15 and TRBJ1-5, is DAMVIQNPRYQVTQFGKPVTLSCSQTLNHNVMYWYQQKSSQAPKLLFHYYDKDFNNEADTPDNFQSRRPNTSFCFLDIRSPGLGDTAMYLCATTGGVGQPQHFGDGTRLSIL.

V and J are TRBV11-2 and TRBJ2-1, with 10 positions matching TRBD2. CDR3 length: 16 residues. J lost 7 bases, V lost 1 base, and 7 bases had no gene match. CDR1 is SGHAT and CDR2 is FQNNGV in the germline V gene. The CDR3 protein is CASSLGRLAGANEQFF. The CDR3 DNA reads as TGTGCCAGCAGCTTAGGTCGTCTAGCGGGAGCAAATGAGCAGTTCTTC.

A few counts support this clone. The chain is built from TRBV10-3 and TRBJ1-1; TRBD1 matches at 12 bases. The CDR3 contains 14 residues. The ends lost 6 bases at V and 5 bases at J; junction bases unmatched: 4. Germline CDR1 ENHRY, CDR2 SYGVKD. The CDR3 nucleotides are TGTGCCATCAGGGGACAGGGGGCGTTTACTGAAGCTTTCTTT. Translating gives CAIRGQGAFTEAFF.

This clone was recorded a few times. The V call is TRBV6-5, the J call TRBJ2-7; TRBD2 might be the D (6 bases). Per germline, CDR1 MNHEY and CDR2 SVGAGI. V was pared by 0 bases and J by 0 bases, with 9 bases between. The CDR3 is 15 amino acids. CDR3 amino acids: CASSYSKRASYEQYF. CDR3 sequence (DNA): TGTGCCAGCAGTTACTCGAAGCGGGCCTCCTACGAGCAGTACTTC.

V gene TRBV18 combines with J gene TRBJ2-7, with D perhaps matching TRBD2 (6 bases). The CDR3 sequence is 15 residues long. The V gene lost 0 bases and the J gene lost 3 bases, with 12 bases spanning the gap. CDR1 and CDR2 from the germline V gene are KGHSH and LQKENI. CDR3 in DNA: TGTGCCAGCTCACCACCAAGCGGGCATAACTACGAGCAGTACTTC. Translated, it gives CASSPPSGHNYEQYF.

This chain links TRBV6-1 with TRBJ2-7; TRBD2 might be the D (5 bases). The CDR3 runs 14 residues. V was shortened by 4 bases and J by 0 bases, with 10 bases between the two germline ends. Germline V gene data show CDR1 as MNHNS and CDR2 as SASEGT. The CDR3 spells CASSGSGSSYEQYF. The DNA of the CDR3 is TGTGCCAGCAGTGGGAGCGGAAGCTCCTACGAGCAGTACTTC.

This clone is a singleton in its sample. The rearrangement joins TRBV5-1 to TRBJ2-5; D is unclear. The V end lost 0 bases, the J end lost 1 base, and 10 bases lay between the germline ends. CDR3 size: 15 residues. Germline values: CDR1 SGHRS, CDR2 YFSETQ. The CDR3 protein is CASSLVVGVQETQYF. In DNA form, the CDR3 reads TGCGCCAGCAGCTTGGTTGTCGGAGTCCAAGAGACCCAGTACTTC.

V is TRBV5-6 and J is TRBJ2-7; 7 bases align to TRBD1. CDR1 SGHDT and CDR2 YYEEEE come from the germline V gene. Trimming cost V 5 bases and J 5 bases; bases outside gene matches: 4. The CDR3 sequence is 12 residues long. CDR3 bases: TGTGCCAGCAGGAACAGGGGCAACGAGCAGTACTTC. Translating it yields CASRNRGNEQYF.

J is TRBJ2-1 and V is TRBV19; 8 bases line up with TRBD2. The trim removed 5 bases at V and 2 bases at J, leaving 8 bases unmatched. Germline loops: CDR1 LNHDA, CDR2 SQIVND (reference sequence). The CDR3 is 16 residues long. CDR3 sequence (DNA): TGTGCCAGTAGTTCAATAGCGGGGCAACCCTACAATGAGCAGTTCTTC. This gives the protein CASSSIAGQPYNEQFF.

This clone was picked up one time. The gene calls are TRBV27 and TRBJ2-5, with TRBD1 as a possible D gene (6 bases). Germline CDR1 and CDR2: MNHEY and SMNVEV (reference sequence). The CDR3 totals 14 residues. V lost 7 bases and J 4 bases, leaving 16 bases between the germline ends. For the CDR3, the DNA is TGTGCCAGCAACGCAGCAGGGGTTAGAGAGACCCAGTACTTC. The encoded protein is CASNAAGVRETQYF.

The chain is built from TRBV9 and TRBJ2-3; the match to TRBD2 covers 11 bases. V lost 3 bases, J lost 8 bases, and 2 bases stayed unmatched. The CDR3 totals 13 residues. Germline loops: CDR1 SGDLS, CDR2 YYNGEE. CDR3 amino acids: CASSALAGGTQYF. For the CDR3, the DNA is TGTGCCAGCAGCGCCCTAGCGGGGGGTACGCAGTATTTT.